This is a list of T cell receptor beta chains from one sample in a study of control samples from healthy donors and cancer patients. Method: immunoSEQ multiplex PCR; TCRdb's copy keeps in-frame clones and lacks some. The repertoire includes around 93,000 clones, 80% to 95% of them detected once, and approximately 3% sits in the top ten. Sequences were obtained from blood. These receptors were taken from a human donor in good health. The donor label of this sample is uncertain. CDR3s leave out the opening cysteine and the closing phenylalanine or tryptophan.

TRBV30	TRBJ1-2	AWSATITGGGYT
TRBV3-1/TRBV3-2	TRBJ2-1	ASSQDLLYNEQF
TRBV5-1	TRBJ2-2	ASSLSGGTGELF
TRBV15	TRBJ2-6	ATSRAGQGLSGANVLT
TRBV24-1	TRBJ2-3	ATSDPPSAGGLDTQY
TRBV12-5	TRBJ1-1	ASGGAANTEAF
TRBV5-1	TRBJ1-1	ASSSATVGVTEAF
TRBV15	TRBJ2-5	ATSSGPGAQETQY
TRBV3-1/TRBV3-2	TRBJ2-3	ASSQTITDTQY
TRBV20-1	TRBJ1-1	SASVGWDTEAF
TRBV3-1/TRBV3-2	TRBJ2-7	ASSHTQGPRGGYEQY
TRBV27	TRBJ2-2	ASSFLEGGRELF
TRBV27	TRBJ2-1	ASSFGRSYNEQF
TRBV6-6	TRBJ2-5	ASSPPGTTQETQY
TRBV2	TRBJ1-1	AAGGRAVTEAF
TRBV7-8	TRBJ2-5	ASSLGWEETQY
TRBV18	TRBJ2-2	ASSPLIDANTGELF
TRBV5-8	TRBJ1-1	ASSLSGTVAF
TRBV19	TRBJ1-2	ASSSHTFIYGYT
TRBV14	TRBJ1-2	ASSPSEAFGYT
TRBV2	TRBJ1-2	ASTHLGDGSNYGYT
TRBV6-5	TRBJ2-5	ASAAGAKTQY
TRBV6-4	TRBJ1-4	ASSSIIGEKLF
TRBV27	TRBJ1-6	ASRQGRLNNSPLH
TRBV24-1	TRBJ2-3	ATSDPLAGGTDTQY
TRBV6-1	TRBJ1-2	ASSEEGQGNYGYT
TRBV19	TRBJ1-3	ASSRQGYSGNTIY
TRBV5-8	TRBJ1-3	ASSGRAGDTIY
TRBV7-8	TRBJ1-1	ASSLIRTGGRVTEAF
TRBV6-2/TRBV6-3	TRBJ2-1	ASSSPGRGNEQF
TRBV28	TRBJ1-2	ASSRSGQGQINYGYT
TRBV5-1	TRBJ2-3	ASSLGGGVQY
TRBV14	TRBJ2-1	ASSQVRGDEQF
TRBV15	TRBJ1-1	ATSTQLFTEAF
TRBV11-2	TRBJ1-4	ASSLSGTGGEKLF
TRBV3-1/TRBV3-2	TRBJ1-6	ASSQELAGNSPLH
TRBV29-1	TRBJ1-6	SVAYGNSPLH
TRBV20-1	TRBJ1-5	SASKGGEGQPQH
TRBV15	TRBJ1-4	ATSPARGQQNEKLF
TRBV25-1	TRBJ1-1	ASRGNIEAF
TRBV5-4	TRBJ1-3	ASSSDREATYSGNTIY
TRBV7-8	TRBJ1-3	ASSSPGGEYGNTIY
TRBV7-6	TRBJ2-7	ASSLSLAGGTSYEQY
TRBV12-3/TRBV12-4	TRBJ1-1	ASALGQNTEAF